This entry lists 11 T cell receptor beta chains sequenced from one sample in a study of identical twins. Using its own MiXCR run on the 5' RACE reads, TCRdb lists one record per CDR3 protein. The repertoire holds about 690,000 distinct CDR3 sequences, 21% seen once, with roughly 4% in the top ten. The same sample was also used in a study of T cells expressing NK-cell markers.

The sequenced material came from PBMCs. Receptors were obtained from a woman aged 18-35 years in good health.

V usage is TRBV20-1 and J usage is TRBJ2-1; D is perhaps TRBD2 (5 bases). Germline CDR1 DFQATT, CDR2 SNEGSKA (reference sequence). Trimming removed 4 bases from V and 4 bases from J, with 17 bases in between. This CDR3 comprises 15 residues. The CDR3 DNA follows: TGCAGTGCTACCCCCCGGAGCGGAACGTACAATGAGCAGTTCTTC. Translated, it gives CSATPRSGTYNEQFF.

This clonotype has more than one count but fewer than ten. This CDR3 reads CASSLDRVGNEQFF. CDR3 sequence (DNA): TGTGCCAGCAGCTTAGATCGGGTGGGGAATGAGCAGTTCTTC. This rearrangement joins TRBV7-2 to TRBJ2-1, with unresolved D. The CDR3 length is 14 residues. V lost 1 base and J lost 7, with 11 bases in between. The germline CDR1 and CDR2 sequences are SGHTA and FQGNSA.

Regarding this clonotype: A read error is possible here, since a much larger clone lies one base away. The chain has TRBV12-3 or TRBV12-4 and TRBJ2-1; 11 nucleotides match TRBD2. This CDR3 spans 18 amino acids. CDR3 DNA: TGTGCCATCAGTTTAGGGAAAACTAGCGGGAGCTCCTACAATGAGCAGTTCTTC. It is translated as CAISLGKTSGSSYNEQFF.

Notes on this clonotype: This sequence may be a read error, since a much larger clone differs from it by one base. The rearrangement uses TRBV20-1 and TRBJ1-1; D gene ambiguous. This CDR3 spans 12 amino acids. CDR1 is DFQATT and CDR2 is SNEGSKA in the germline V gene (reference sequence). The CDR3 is CSATKFDTEASF. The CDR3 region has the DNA TGCAGTGCTACCAAGTTCGACACTGAAGCTTCCTTT.

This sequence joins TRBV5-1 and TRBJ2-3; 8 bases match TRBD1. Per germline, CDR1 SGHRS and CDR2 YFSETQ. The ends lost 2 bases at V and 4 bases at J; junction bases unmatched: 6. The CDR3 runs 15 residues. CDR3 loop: CASSFGQGLADTQYF. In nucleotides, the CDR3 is TGCGCCAGCAGCTTCGGACAGGGCTTAGCAGATACGCAGTATTTT.

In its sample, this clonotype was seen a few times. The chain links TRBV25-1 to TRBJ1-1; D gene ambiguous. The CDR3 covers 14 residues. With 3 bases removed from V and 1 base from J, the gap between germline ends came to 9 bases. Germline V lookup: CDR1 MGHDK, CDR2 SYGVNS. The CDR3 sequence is CASSDPGPNTEAFF. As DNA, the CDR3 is TGTGCCAGCAGTGATCCCGGACCGAACACTGAAGCTTTCTTT.

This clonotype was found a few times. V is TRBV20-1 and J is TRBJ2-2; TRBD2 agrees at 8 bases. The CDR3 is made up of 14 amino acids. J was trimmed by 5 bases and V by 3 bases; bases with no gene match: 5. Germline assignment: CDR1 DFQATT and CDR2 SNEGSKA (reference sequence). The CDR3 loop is CSARGGGMTGELFF. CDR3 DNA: TGCAGTGCTAGGGGCGGGGGGATGACCGGGGAGCTGTTTTTT.

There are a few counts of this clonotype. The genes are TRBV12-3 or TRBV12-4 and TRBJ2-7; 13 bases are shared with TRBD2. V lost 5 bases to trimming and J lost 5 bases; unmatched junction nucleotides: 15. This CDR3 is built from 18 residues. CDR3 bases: TGTGCCAGCAGTCCACGTCAGGGACTAGCGGGGTCGATGAACGAGCAGTACTTC. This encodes CASSPRQGLAGSMNEQYF.

CDR3 amino acids: CASSIQPTRLPNTGELFF. The CDR3 DNA is TGTGCCAGCAGCATACAACCCACTAGGCTACCGAACACCGGGGAGCTGTTTTTT. This chain connects TRBV12-3 or TRBV12-4 to TRBJ2-2; TRBD2 is a possible D gene (5 bases). V dropped 6 bases and J dropped 0 bases, with 20 bases sitting between them. This CDR3 comprises 18 residues.

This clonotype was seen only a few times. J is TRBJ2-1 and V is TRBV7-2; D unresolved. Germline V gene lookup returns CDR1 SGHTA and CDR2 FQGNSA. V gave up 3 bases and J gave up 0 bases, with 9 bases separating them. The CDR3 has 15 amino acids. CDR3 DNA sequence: TGTGCCAGCAGCTTCTCCAGGAGCTCCTACAATGAGCAGTTCTTC. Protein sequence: CASSFSRSSYNEQFF.

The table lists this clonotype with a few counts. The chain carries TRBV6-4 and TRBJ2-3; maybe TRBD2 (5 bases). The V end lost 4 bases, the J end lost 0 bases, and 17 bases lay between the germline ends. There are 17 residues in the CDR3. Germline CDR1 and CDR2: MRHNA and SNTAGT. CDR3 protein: CASSAHGSAASTDTQYF. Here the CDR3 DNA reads TGTGCCAGCAGTGCCCACGGGTCAGCGGCTAGCACAGATACGCAGTATTTT.